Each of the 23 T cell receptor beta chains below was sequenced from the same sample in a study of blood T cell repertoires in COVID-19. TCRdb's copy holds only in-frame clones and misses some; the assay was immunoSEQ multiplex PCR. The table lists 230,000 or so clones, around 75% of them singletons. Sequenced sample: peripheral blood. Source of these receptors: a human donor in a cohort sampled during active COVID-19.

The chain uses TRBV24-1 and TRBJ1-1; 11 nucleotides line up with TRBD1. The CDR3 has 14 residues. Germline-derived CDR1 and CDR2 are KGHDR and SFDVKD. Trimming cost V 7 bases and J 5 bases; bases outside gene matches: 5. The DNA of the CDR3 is TGTGCCACCAGGGGACAGGGGGATGGTACTGAAGCTTTCTTT. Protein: CATRGQGDGTEAFF.

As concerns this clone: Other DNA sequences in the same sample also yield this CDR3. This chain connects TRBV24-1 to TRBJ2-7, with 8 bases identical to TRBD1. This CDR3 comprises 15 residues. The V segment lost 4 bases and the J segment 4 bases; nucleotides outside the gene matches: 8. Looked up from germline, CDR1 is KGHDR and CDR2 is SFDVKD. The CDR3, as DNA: TGTGCCACCAGTGACCCCCGGGACAGGACGTACGAGCAGTACTTC. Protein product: CATSDPRDRTYEQYF.

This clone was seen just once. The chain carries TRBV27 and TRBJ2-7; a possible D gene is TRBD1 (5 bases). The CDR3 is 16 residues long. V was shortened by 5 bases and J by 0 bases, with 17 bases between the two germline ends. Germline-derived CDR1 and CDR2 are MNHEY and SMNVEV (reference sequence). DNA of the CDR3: TGTGCCAGCAGTACAAACCACCAGACAGTCTCCTACGAGCAGTACTTC. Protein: CASSTNHQTVSYEQYF.

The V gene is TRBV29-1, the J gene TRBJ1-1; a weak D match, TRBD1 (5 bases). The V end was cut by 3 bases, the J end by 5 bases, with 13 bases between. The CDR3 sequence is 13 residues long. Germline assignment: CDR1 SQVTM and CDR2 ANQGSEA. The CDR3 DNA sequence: TGCAGCGTTGATGGCAGGGCAGGAACTGAAGCTTTCTTT. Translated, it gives CSVDGRAGTEAFF. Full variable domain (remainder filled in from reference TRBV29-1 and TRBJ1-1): SAVISQKPSRDICQRGTSLTIQCQVDSQVTMMFWYRQQPGQSLTLIATANQGSEATYESGFVIDKFPISRPNLTFSTLTVSNMSPEDSSIYLCSVDGRAGTEAFFGQGTRLTVV.

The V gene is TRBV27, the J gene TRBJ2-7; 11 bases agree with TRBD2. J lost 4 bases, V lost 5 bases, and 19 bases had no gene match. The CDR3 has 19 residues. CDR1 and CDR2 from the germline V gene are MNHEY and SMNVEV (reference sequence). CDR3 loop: CASSPLGVRQLAGVYEQYF. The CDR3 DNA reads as TGTGCCAGCAGTCCGCTGGGGGTCAGACAACTAGCGGGAGTATACGAGCAGTACTTC.

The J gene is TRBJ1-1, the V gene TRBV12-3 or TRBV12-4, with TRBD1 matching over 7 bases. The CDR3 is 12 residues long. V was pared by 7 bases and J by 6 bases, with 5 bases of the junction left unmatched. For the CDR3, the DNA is TGTGCCAGCACTAGGGGGCAGGCTGAAGCTTTCTTT. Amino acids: CASTRGQAEAFF.

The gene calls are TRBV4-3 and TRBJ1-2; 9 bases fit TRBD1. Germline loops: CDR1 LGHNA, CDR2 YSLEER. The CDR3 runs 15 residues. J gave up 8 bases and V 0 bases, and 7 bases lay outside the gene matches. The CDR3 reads CASSQETGGVGGYTF. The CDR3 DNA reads TGCGCCAGCAGCCAAGAGACAGGGGGGGTTGGCGGCTACACCTTC.

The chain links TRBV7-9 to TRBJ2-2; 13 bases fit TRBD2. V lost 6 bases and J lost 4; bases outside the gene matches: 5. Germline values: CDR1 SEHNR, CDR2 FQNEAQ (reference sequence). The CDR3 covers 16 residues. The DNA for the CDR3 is TGTGCCAGCAGGCGACTAGCGGGAGGAGGCACCGGGGAGCTGTTTTTT. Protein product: CASRRLAGGGTGELFF.

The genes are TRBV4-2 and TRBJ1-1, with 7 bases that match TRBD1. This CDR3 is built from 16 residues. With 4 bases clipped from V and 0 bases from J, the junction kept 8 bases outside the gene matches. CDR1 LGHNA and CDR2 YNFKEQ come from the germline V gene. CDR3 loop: CASSPRDSDMNTEAFF. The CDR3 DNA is TGTGCCAGCAGCCCCAGGGACAGCGACATGAACACTGAAGCTTTCTTT.

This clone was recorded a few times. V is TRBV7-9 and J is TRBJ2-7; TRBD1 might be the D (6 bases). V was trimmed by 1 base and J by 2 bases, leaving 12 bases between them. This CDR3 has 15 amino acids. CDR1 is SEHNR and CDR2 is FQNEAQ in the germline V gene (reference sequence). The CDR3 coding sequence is TGTGCCAGCAGCTTAGAAGTGGGGGCTACCTACGAGCAGTACTTC. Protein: CASSLEVGATYEQYF.

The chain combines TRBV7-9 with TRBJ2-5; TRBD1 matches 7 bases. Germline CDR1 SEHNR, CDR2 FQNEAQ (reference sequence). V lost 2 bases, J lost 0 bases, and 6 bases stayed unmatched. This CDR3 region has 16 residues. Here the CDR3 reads CASSLQGQQYQETQYF. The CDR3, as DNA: TGTGCCAGCAGCTTACAGGGACAGCAGTACCAAGAGACCCAGTACTTC.

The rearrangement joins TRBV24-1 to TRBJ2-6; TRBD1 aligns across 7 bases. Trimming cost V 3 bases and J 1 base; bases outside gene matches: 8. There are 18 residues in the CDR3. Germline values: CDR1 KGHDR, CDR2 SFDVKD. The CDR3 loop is CATSDRQGLRSGANVLTF. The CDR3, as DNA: TGTGCCACCAGTGATCGACAGGGTCTTAGATCTGGGGCCAACGTCCTGACTTTC.

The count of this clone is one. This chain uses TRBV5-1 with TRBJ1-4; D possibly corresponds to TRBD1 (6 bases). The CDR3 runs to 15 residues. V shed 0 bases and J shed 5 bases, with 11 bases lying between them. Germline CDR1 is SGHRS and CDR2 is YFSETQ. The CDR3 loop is CASSLARGINEKLFF. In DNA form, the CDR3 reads TGCGCCAGCAGCTTGGCCAGGGGAATCAATGAAAAACTGTTTTTT.

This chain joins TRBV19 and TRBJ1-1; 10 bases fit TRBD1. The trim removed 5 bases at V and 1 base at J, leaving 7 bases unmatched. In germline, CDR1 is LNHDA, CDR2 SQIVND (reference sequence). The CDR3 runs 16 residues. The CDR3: CASSAWDRGQNTEAFF. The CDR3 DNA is TGTGCCAGTAGTGCGTGGGACAGGGGACAGAACACTGAAGCTTTCTTT. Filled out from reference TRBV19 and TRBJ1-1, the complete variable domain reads DGGITQSPKYLFRKEGQNVTLSCEQNLNHDAMYWYRQDPGQGLRLIYYSQIVNDFQKGDIAEGYSVSREKKESFPLTVTSAQKNPTAFYLCASSAWDRGQNTEAFFGQGTRLTVV.

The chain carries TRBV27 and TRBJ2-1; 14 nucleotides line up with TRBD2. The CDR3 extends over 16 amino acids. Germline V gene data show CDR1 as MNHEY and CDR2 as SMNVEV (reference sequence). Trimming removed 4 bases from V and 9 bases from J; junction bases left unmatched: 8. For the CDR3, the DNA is TGTGCCAGCAGTTATTCGACTAGCGGGAGGGTTAGTGAGCAGTTCTTC. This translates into CASSYSTSGRVSEQFF.

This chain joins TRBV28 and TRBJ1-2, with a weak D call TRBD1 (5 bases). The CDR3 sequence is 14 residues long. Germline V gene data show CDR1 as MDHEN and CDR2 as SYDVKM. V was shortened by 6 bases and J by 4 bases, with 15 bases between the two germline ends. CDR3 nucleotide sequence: TGTGCCAGCAGCCTAAGGGGACTGAGCTATGGCTACACCTTC. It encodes CASSLRGLSYGYTF.

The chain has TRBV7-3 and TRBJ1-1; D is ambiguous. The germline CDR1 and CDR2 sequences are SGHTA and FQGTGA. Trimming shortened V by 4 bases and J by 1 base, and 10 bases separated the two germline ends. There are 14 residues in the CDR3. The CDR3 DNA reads TGTGCCAGCAGCTCGGTTCACCAGAACACTGAAGCTTTCTTT. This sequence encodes CASSSVHQNTEAFF.

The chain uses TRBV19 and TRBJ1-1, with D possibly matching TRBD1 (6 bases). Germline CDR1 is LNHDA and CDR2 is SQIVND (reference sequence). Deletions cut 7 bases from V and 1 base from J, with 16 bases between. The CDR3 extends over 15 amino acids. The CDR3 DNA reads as TGTGCCAGTATTATGAAGGGGACACCGAACACTGAAGCTTTCTTT. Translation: CASIMKGTPNTEAFF.

The chain's CDR3 is CASRTGGTYGYTF. The CDR3 bases are TGTGCCAGTAGGACAGGGGGTACCTATGGCTACACCTTC. The genes are TRBV19 and TRBJ1-2; TRBD1 agrees at 9 bases. CDR1 is LNHDA and CDR2 is SQIVND in the germline V gene (reference sequence). J lost 4 bases, V lost 6 bases, and 3 bases had no gene match. This CDR3 has 13 amino acids.

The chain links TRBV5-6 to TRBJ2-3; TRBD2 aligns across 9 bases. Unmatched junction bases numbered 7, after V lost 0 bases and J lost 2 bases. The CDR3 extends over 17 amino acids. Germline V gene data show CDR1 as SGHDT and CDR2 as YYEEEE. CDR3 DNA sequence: TGTGCCAGCAGCTTGGATCCGAGACTAGCGGCCACAGATACGCAGTATTTT. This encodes CASSLDPRLAATDTQYF.

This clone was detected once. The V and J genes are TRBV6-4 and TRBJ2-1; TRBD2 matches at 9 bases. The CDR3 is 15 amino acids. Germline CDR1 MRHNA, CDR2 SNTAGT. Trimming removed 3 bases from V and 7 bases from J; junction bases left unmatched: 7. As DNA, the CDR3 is TGTGCCAGCAGTGATGGTAGCGGGAGTTCTAATGAGCAGTTCTTC. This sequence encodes CASSDGSGSSNEQFF.

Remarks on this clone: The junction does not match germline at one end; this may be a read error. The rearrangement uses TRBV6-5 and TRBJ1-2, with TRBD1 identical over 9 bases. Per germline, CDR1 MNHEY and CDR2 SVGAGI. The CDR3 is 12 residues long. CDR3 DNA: TGTGCCAGCCATACCGGGGACAGGGCGCCCAACTTC. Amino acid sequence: CASHTGDRAPNF.

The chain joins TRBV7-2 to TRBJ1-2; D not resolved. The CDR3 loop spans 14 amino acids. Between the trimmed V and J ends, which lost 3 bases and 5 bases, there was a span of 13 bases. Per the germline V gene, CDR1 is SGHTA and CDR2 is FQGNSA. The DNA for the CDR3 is TGTGCCAGCAGCTTTACAGCACTTCCTTATGGCTACACCTTC. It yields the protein CASSFTALPYGYTF.